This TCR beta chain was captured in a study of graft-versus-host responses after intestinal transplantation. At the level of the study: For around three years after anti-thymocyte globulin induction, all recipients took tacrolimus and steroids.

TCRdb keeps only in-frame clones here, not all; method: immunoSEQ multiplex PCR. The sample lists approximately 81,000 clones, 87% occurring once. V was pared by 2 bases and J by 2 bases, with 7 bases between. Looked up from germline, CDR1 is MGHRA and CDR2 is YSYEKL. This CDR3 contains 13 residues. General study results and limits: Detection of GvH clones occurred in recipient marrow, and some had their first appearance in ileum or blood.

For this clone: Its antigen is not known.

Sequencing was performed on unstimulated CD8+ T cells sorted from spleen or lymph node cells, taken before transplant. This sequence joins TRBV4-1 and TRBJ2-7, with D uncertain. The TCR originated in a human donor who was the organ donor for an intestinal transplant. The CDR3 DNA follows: TGCGCCAGCAGCCAAAGTAGCACCTACGAGCAGTACTTC. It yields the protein CASSQSSTYEQYF.